What follows are 19 T cell receptor beta chains derived from one specimen sequenced in a study of long-term antiretroviral therapy in people with HIV. With survey level as its setting, the immunoSEQ assay was v3.0. Here immunoSEQ multiplex PCR was the method, and the copy in TCRdb shows in-frame clones only, minus some. The sample includes over 25,000 clones, almost 95% of them seen just once. The sequences come from unsorted PBMCs, collected approximately 7.1 years after starting antiretroviral therapy. Receptors were obtained from a man aged 50 to 60 with HIV.

The J gene is TRBJ2-1, the V gene TRBV27, with TRBD2 as a possible D gene (6 bases). This CDR3 is built from 15 residues. The V end was cut by 5 bases, the J end by 5 bases, with 16 bases between. The germline CDR1 and CDR2 sequences are MNHEY and SMNVEV (reference sequence). The CDR3 here is CASSPLGGTHNEQFF. CDR3 in DNA: TGTGCCAGCAGTCCCCTCGGGGGTACCCACAATGAGCAGTTCTTC.

The rearrangement joins TRBV4-2 to TRBJ2-3; 11 bases map to TRBD1. The CDR3 covers 16 residues. Trimming cost V 0 bases and J 4 bases; bases outside gene matches: 3. Germline assignment: CDR1 LGHNA and CDR2 YNFKEQ. CDR3 DNA sequence: TGTGCCAGCAGCCAAGAGCAGGGACAGGGGGCAGATACGCAGTATTTT. As protein: CASSQEQGQGADTQYF.

This sequence joins TRBV6-6 and TRBJ1-6; 7 positions match TRBD1. The J segment lost 0 bases and the V segment lost 5 bases, leaving 4 bases of the junction unmatched. Germline CDR1 MNHNY, CDR2 SVGAGI (reference sequence). This CDR3 region has 16 residues. The CDR3 reads CASSMGQSSYNSPLHF. The CDR3 DNA reads as TGTGCCAGCAGTATGGGACAGAGCTCCTATAATTCACCCCTCCACTTT.

The chain is built from TRBV30 and TRBJ2-7; 7 nucleotides line up with TRBD1. Germline CDR1 is GTSNPN and CDR2 is SVGIG (reference sequence). This CDR3 is 15 amino acids long. V lost 2 bases, J lost 3 bases, and 10 bases stayed unmatched. The CDR3 is CAWSPQTGPLYEQYF. The CDR3 DNA follows: TGTGCCTGGAGTCCACAGACAGGGCCCCTCTACGAGCAGTACTTC. Complete variable domain (other parts from reference TRBV30 and TRBJ2-7): SQTIHQWPATLVQPVGSPLSLECTVEGTSNPNLYWYRQAAGRGLQLLFYSVGIGQISSEVPQNLSASRPQDRQFILSSKKLLLSDSGFYLCAWSPQTGPLYEQYFGPGTRLTVT.

V and J are TRBV5-6 and TRBJ1-1; 8 nucleotides match TRBD1. CDR3 size: 14 residues. The germline CDR1 and CDR2 sequences are SGHDT and YYEEEE. Losses at the gene ends were 4 bases for V and 4 bases for J; bases not matched to a gene: 6. The CDR3 region is CASSSGQGSTEAFF. The CDR3 nucleotides read TGTGCCAGCAGCAGTGGACAGGGTTCCACTGAAGCTTTCTTT.

This clone was found once. This chain joins TRBV11-2 and TRBJ2-4; the D is unclear. V was pared by 5 bases and J by 7 bases, with 9 bases between. CDR3 size: 12 residues. Germline loops: CDR1 SGHAT, CDR2 FQNNGV. The CDR3 nucleotides read TGTGCCAGCAGCCCAAATTTCAACATTCAGTACTTC. Amino acids: CASSPNFNIQYF.

The CDR3 nucleotides read TGTGCCAGCAGCGTCCCACGGGACAGGGTGAATCAGCCCCAGCATTTT. Residues: CASSVPRDRVNQPQHF. The chain employs TRBV9 and TRBJ1-5, with 9 bases aligning to TRBD1. The germline V gene has CDR1 SGDLS and CDR2 YYNGEE. The CDR3 is 16 residues long. J gave up 4 bases and V 2 bases, and 7 bases lay outside the gene matches. Full variable domain (missing parts from reference TRBV9 and TRBJ1-5): DSGVTQTPKHLITATGQRVTLRCSPRSGDLSVYWYQQSLDQGLQFLIQYYNGEERAKGNILERFSAQQFPDLHSELNLSSLELGDSALYFCASSVPRDRVNQPQHFGDGTRLSIL.

The chain recombines TRBV5-1 with TRBJ2-3; D is uncertain. Germline V CDR1 and CDR2: SGHRS, YFSETQ. The CDR3 loop spans 15 amino acids. Trimming cost V 0 bases and J 0 bases, with 8 bases left between them. Here the CDR3 reads CASSLGIPSTDTQYF. The CDR3 nucleotides are TGCGCCAGCAGCTTGGGGATTCCTAGCACAGATACGCAGTATTTT.

CDR3 in amino acids: CAWSTGDTIYF. In DNA form, the CDR3 reads TGTGCCTGGAGCACGGGAGACACCATATATTTT. The V and J genes are TRBV30 and TRBJ1-3, with D unclear. In germline, CDR1 is GTSNPN, CDR2 SVGIG (reference sequence). Trimming removed 3 bases from V and 8 bases from J, with 8 bases in between. The CDR3 spans 11 residues. The entire variable domain, with the rest obtained from reference TRBV30 and TRBJ1-3, is as follows: SQTIHQWPATLVQPVGSPLSLECTVEGTSNPNLYWYRQAAGRGLQLLFYSVGIGQISSEVPQNLSASRPQDRQFILSSKKLLLSDSGFYLCAWSTGDTIYFGEGSWLTVV.

The chain is built from TRBV11-3 and TRBJ1-6, with D uncertain. This CDR3 region has 13 residues. Germline V gives CDR1 SGHNT, CDR2 YENEEA. V lost 0 bases to trimming and J lost 9 bases, with 6 bases between them. The CDR3 coding sequence is TGTGCCAGCAGCTTAGATCACGGTTCACCCCTCCACTTT. This sequence encodes CASSLDHGSPLHF.

This sequence joins TRBV20-1 and TRBJ1-2; no reliable D call. The CDR3 extends over 9 amino acids. The germline V gene encodes CDR1 DFQATT and CDR2 SNEGSKA (reference sequence). The V and J ends lost 6 bases and 5 bases respectively, with 4 bases between them. CDR3 coding DNA: TGCAGTGCCAATTATGGCTACACCTTC. As protein: CSANYGYTF.

V usage is TRBV30 and J usage is TRBJ2-3, with D possibly being TRBD2 (6 bases). This CDR3 comprises 15 residues. The ends were cut back, 1 base at V and 5 bases at J, with 16 bases in the middle. CDR1 is GTSNPN, CDR2 SVGIG, per germline (reference sequence). The CDR3, as DNA: TGTGCCTGGAGTGACGGGGACGGGGGAAGAGATACGCAGTATTTT. This encodes CAWSDGDGGRDTQYF.

CDR3 coding DNA: TGTGCCAGCAGTGCCTTCGGACGGACAACAGATACGCAGTATTTT. Its protein product is CASSAFGRTTDTQYF. The chain couples TRBV6-4 to TRBJ2-3; possible D gene TRBD1, 5 bases. Germline CDR1 and CDR2: MRHNA and SNTAGT. The V gene lost 4 bases and the J gene lost 3 bases, with 14 bases spanning the gap. This CDR3 has 15 amino acids.

The chain recombines TRBV7-9 with TRBJ1-3; D is uncertain. V was shortened by 1 base and J by 4 bases, with 8 bases between the two germline ends. The CDR3 sequence is 14 residues long. The V gene's germline CDR1 is SEHNR and CDR2 FQNEAQ (reference sequence). CDR3 coding DNA: TGTGCCAGCAGCTTAGACAGAATGGGAAACACCATATATTTT. The encoded protein is CASSLDRMGNTIYF.

A few counts support this clone. The chain is built from TRBV7-9 and TRBJ2-2; D is unclear. In germline, CDR1 is SEHNR, CDR2 FQNEAQ (reference sequence). This CDR3 spans 13 amino acids. V dropped 6 bases and J dropped 2 bases, with 7 bases sitting between them. CDR3 sequence: CASSWANTGELFF. The CDR3 region has the DNA TGTGCCAGCAGTTGGGCCAACACCGGGGAGCTGTTTTTT.

The genes are TRBV19 and TRBJ1-5; D possibly corresponds to TRBD1 (5 bases). Looked up from germline, CDR1 is LNHDA and CDR2 is SQIVND (reference sequence). V was trimmed by 6 bases and J by 5 bases, leaving 17 bases between them. The CDR3 covers 15 residues. This CDR3 is CASSPGTVYDQPQHF. For the CDR3, the DNA is TGTGCCAGTAGCCCCGGGACTGTTTATGATCAGCCCCAGCATTTT.

The chain carries TRBV10-2 and TRBJ2-7; 9 positions agree with TRBD1. V shed 6 bases, J shed 4 bases, and the junction held 7 bases outside the gene matches. Germline V gene sequence: CDR1 WSHSY, CDR2 SAAADI. The CDR3 has 14 residues. CDR3 amino acids: CASSAGTGIYEQYF. CDR3 DNA: TGCGCCAGCAGCGCCGGGACAGGGATATACGAGCAGTACTTC.

The chain employs TRBV10-1 and TRBJ2-1; D call uncertain. Germline CDR1 is WNHNN and CDR2 is SYGVQD (reference sequence). Trimming left V 2 bases short and J 6 bases short, with 11 bases between. The CDR3 consists of 14 residues. CDR3: CASSEDGAINEQFF. In nucleotides, the CDR3 is TGCGCCAGCAGTGAGGACGGCGCCATCAATGAGCAGTTCTTC.

The sample holds one count of this clone. The rearrangement joins TRBV5-1 to TRBJ1-2; perhaps TRBD1 as D (5 bases). Between the trimmed V and J ends, which lost 0 bases and 6 bases, there was a span of 9 bases. The CDR3 runs 13 residues. CDR1 and CDR2 from the germline V gene are SGHRS and YFSETQ. CDR3 nucleotide sequence: TGCGCCAGCAGCTTGGTGGCAGGGCATGGCTACACCTTC. Protein product: CASSLVAGHGYTF.